The clone carrying this T cell receptor (beta chain) was detected a few times. Its cognate antigen is unknown. MiXCR was run by TCRdb on the 5' RACE reads, yielding one entry per CDR3 protein. Of about 800,000 distinct CDR3 sequences in the sample, approximately 12% were seen once. This sample is drawn from a study of CD8 T cells in ankylosing spondylitis. Points from the study as a whole: Within ankylosing spondylitis blood, a TCR beta motif made up of several highly homologous variants appeared to be characteristic.

CDR1 is DFQATT, CDR2 SNEGSKA, per germline (reference sequence). The V gene lost 2 bases and the J gene lost 3 bases, with 4 bases spanning the gap. CDR3 length: 11 amino acids. Sequenced input: blood, either unsorted or a sorted T cell fraction (not recorded which). The source is a male donor with ankylosing spondylitis. V gene TRBV20-1 combines with J gene TRBJ1-2, with D unresolved. This CDR3 is CSARLDYGYTF. The CDR3 DNA reads TGCAGTGCTAGACTGGACTATGGCTACACCTTC.